The T cell receptor beta chain under discussion was sequenced for a study of control samples from healthy donors and cancer patients. The CDR3 runs to 16 residues. The trim removed 4 bases at V and 8 bases at J, leaving 13 bases unmatched. From germline, CDR1 is SGHRS and CDR2 YFSETQ. The protocol was immunoSEQ multiplex PCR, while the TCRdb copy is restricted to in-frame clones and leaves out a portion. The repertoire holds around 30,000 clones, about 93% seen once, with approximately 1.7% in the top ten. Sequences were obtained from PBMCs. The chain couples TRBV5-1 to TRBJ2-1; 9 bases are shared with TRBD1. The clonotype was recovered from a middle-aged man with colorectal cancer. CDR3 in DNA: TGCGCCAGCAGCACGGACAGGGGTGGGCGACACGATGAGCAGTTCTTC. This codes for CASSTDRGGRHDEQFF.